The 21 T cell receptor beta chains below were found in one sample sequenced in a study of T cells after yellow fever vaccination. TCRdb analysed the 5' RACE reads with MiXCR anew, one entry per CDR3 protein. The sample shows 50,000 to 60,000 distinct CDR3 sequences, approximately 5.5% of them seen only once. The sequencing here drew on PBMCs, either bulk or a sorted T-cell subset (CD4+, CD8+, memory, or dextramer-sorted; not recorded which), taken on the day of the yellow fever booster vaccination. These receptor sequences come from a man aged 18 to 30 who received the YFV17D yellow fever vaccine.

This clonotype turned up a few times. The chain uses TRBV9 and TRBJ2-1; 7 positions agree with TRBD2. The length of the CDR3 is 17 residues. Germline V lookup: CDR1 SGDLS, CDR2 YYNGEE. The junction had 14 bases not matched to a gene; V was cut back by 0 bases and J by 8 bases. CDR3 bases: TGTGCCAGCAGCGTAGGGGGGGGACCCAGCCCCGGCCATGAGCAGTTCTTC. Translation: CASSVGGGPSPGHEQFF.

This clonotype was recorded at least ten times. The chain links TRBV5-8 to TRBJ1-3, with no clear D. Trimming took 6 bases from V and 4 from J, leaving 17 bases between them. The germline V gene encodes CDR1 SGHTS and CDR2 YDEGEE. The length of the CDR3 is 15 residues. CDR3 in DNA: TGTGCCAGCACAATAGCTGGGCAGATCGGAAACACCATATATTTT. Its translation is CASTIAGQIGNTIYF. The full variable domain, rest sourced from reference TRBV5-8 and TRBJ1-3, is EAGVTQSPTHLIKTRGQQATLRCSPISGHTSVYWYQQALGLGLQFLLWYDEGEERNRGNFPPRFSGRQFPNYSSELNVNALELEDSALYLCASTIAGQIGNTIYFGEGSWLTVV.

The table lists this clonotype with a count of one. A much larger clone lies a single base off, so this may be a read error. The chain uses TRBV6-5 and TRBJ2-3; D unresolved. The germline V gene has CDR1 MNHEY and CDR2 SVGAGI. V gave up 8 bases and J gave up 0 bases, with 9 bases separating them. The CDR3 is 13 residues long. The CDR3 here is CASLELSTDTQYF. The CDR3 DNA reads TGTGCCAGCCTCGAGCTGAGCACAGATACGCAGTATTTT.

This clonotype occurred many times. CDR3 in DNA: TGTGCCAGCAGCCACGACAGGGAAGCTTTCTTT. It encodes CASSHDREAFF. The chain has TRBV12-3 or TRBV12-4 and TRBJ1-1; possible D gene TRBD1, 6 bases. The V gene lost 6 bases and the J gene lost 8 bases, with 10 bases spanning the gap. This CDR3 comprises 11 residues.

In its sample, this clonotype was seen a few times. The gene calls are TRBV29-1 and TRBJ1-6; 9 bases agree with TRBD1. J lost 6 bases, V lost 7 bases, and 13 bases had no gene match. This CDR3 contains 16 residues. In germline, CDR1 is SQVTM, CDR2 ANQGSEA. DNA of the CDR3: TGCAGCGACTCCCCACCGGGACAGGGTATTAATTCACCCCTCCACTTT. This encodes CSDSPPGQGINSPLHF.

This clonotype was recorded many times. The genes are TRBV12-3 or TRBV12-4 and TRBJ1-5; perhaps TRBD1 as D (5 bases). V was cut by 7 bases and J by 5 bases, with 12 bases left in between. The CDR3 extends over 13 amino acids. The CDR3 region has the DNA TGTGCCAGCACCAAAGACAGCTATCAGCCCCAGCATTTT. Amino acid sequence: CASTKDSYQPQHF.

This clonotype appeared many times. The chain combines TRBV20-1 with TRBJ2-1; D ambiguous. V was trimmed by 5 bases and J by 4 bases, leaving 12 bases between them. The CDR3 consists of 13 residues. Germline assignment: CDR1 DFQATT and CDR2 SNEGSKA (reference sequence). CDR3 residues: CSALDDPYNEQFF. In DNA form, the CDR3 reads TGCAGTGCTCTCGACGACCCGTACAATGAGCAGTTCTTC.

This clonotype was counted many times. The V gene is TRBV27, the J gene TRBJ1-5; D not certain. Germline CDR1 reads MNHEY; CDR2 reads SMNVEV (reference sequence). The CDR3 has 14 amino acids. The germline V and J ends were trimmed by 0 bases and 4 bases, with 7 bases remaining between them. For the CDR3, the DNA is TGTGCCAGCAGTTTATCAGGGCGGAATCAGCCCCAGCATTTT. The encoded protein is CASSLSGRNQPQHF.

A few counts support this clonotype. V is TRBV7-9 and J is TRBJ2-1, with 9 bases identical to TRBD1. The CDR3 is 12 amino acids. V gave up 10 bases and J gave up 5 bases; unmatched junction bases: 3. The germline V gene encodes CDR1 SEHNR and CDR2 FQNEAQ (reference sequence). This CDR3 reads CATRTGDNEQFF. CDR3 DNA: TGTGCCACTCGGACAGGGGACAATGAGCAGTTCTTC.

Only a few counts were recorded for this clonotype. The rearrangement joins TRBV14 to TRBJ1-1; D is possibly TRBD1 (5 bases). The CDR3 spans 15 residues. CDR1 is SGHDN and CDR2 is FVKESK in the germline V gene. V lost 0 bases and J 3 bases, leaving 11 bases between the germline ends. The CDR3 region has the DNA TGTGCCAGCAGCCAAGAGGGCGGCAGGGACACTGAAGCTTTCTTT. It specifies CASSQEGGRDTEAFF.

This clonotype was counted ten times or more. The chain couples TRBV11-2 to TRBJ1-2, with no clear D. The CDR3 sequence is 13 residues long. V was trimmed by 5 bases and J by 2 bases, leaving 9 bases between them. The V gene's germline CDR1 is SGHAT and CDR2 FQNNGV. CDR3 DNA: TGTGCCAGCAGCATAGGAGGAAACTATGGCTACACCTTC. It codes for CASSIGGNYGYTF.

This clonotype was seen only a few times. The V call is TRBV6-2 or TRBV6-3, the J call TRBJ2-2, with 12 positions matching TRBD2. The CDR3 is 17 amino acids. Trimming removed 7 bases from V and 4 bases from J; junction bases left unmatched: 10. Germline V gene data show CDR1 as MNHEY and CDR2 as SVGEGT. The CDR3 sequence: CASKVTSGGSLTGELFF. The CDR3 DNA sequence: TGTGCCAGCAAAGTGACTAGCGGGGGTTCCCTCACCGGGGAGCTGTTTTTT.

The rearrangement uses TRBV21-1 and TRBJ2-7; TRBD1 is taken as the D call from the table, unchecked against the DNA. TRBV21-1 is classified as a pseudogene. This CDR3 has 14 amino acids. The CDR3 DNA reads as TGTGCCAGCAGCTCCCTGCAGAGGGGCCACGAGCAGTACGTC. As protein: CASSSLQRGHEQYV.

This rearrangement joins TRBV4-1 to TRBJ2-3, with no clear D. Germline V lookup: CDR1 MGHRA, CDR2 YSYEKL. This CDR3 has 12 residues. V lost 2 bases and J 15 bases, leaving 15 bases between the germline ends. CDR3 coding DNA: TGCGCCAGCAGCCAACTCCGCGCCAGACGATATTTT. It specifies CASSQLRARRYF.

This clonotype was counted many times. J is TRBJ2-2 and V is TRBV7-6, with D possibly matching TRBD2 (7 bases). V lost 10 bases and J 2 bases, leaving 11 bases between the germline ends. The CDR3 sequence is 13 residues long. Per the germline V gene, CDR1 is SGHVS and CDR2 is FNYEAQ. The CDR3 DNA reads as TGTGCCATACGGGGGGCTAACACCGGGGAGCTGTTTTTT. This sequence encodes CAIRGANTGELFF. Full variable domain (rest looked up from reference TRBV7-6 and TRBJ2-2): GAGVSQSPRYKVTKRGQDVALRCDPISGHVSLYWYRQALGQGPEFLTYFNYEAQQDKSGLPNDRFSAERPEGSISTLTIQRTEQRDSAMYRCAIRGANTGELFFGEGSRLTVL.

The table lists this clonotype with many counts. The chain recombines TRBV20-1 with TRBJ2-7, with D perhaps TRBD1 (6 bases). The CDR3 length is 14 residues. Germline CDR1 and CDR2: DFQATT and SNEGSKA (reference sequence). V gave up 3 bases and J gave up 4 bases, with 16 bases separating them. CDR3 coding DNA: TGCAGTGCTAGGGGGGTCCTGGGGGCTTACGAGCAGTACTTC. Translation: CSARGVLGAYEQYF.

This clonotype was seen at least ten times. The chain carries TRBV5-1 and TRBJ2-7; the D gene is possibly TRBD1 (5 bases). Germline CDR1 reads SGHRS; CDR2 reads YFSETQ. Trimming removed 5 bases from V and 3 bases from J, with 15 bases in between. This CDR3 is built from 14 residues. CDR3 residues: CASSYRPGLYEQYF. CDR3 DNA sequence: TGCGCCAGCAGTTACAGGCCCGGCCTCTACGAGCAGTACTTC.

This clonotype has ten or more counts. V usage is TRBV23-1 and J usage is TRBJ1-5, with 9 bases fitting TRBD1. TRBV23-1 is flagged as an ORF with uncertain function. The CDR3 length is 16 residues. Germline trimming cut 3 bases from V and 6 bases from J; bases unmatched to any gene: 9. CDR3 DNA sequence: TGCGCCAGCAGTCATGCTTACAGGGGGCCCAGTCAGCCCCAGCATTTT. Amino acid sequence: CASSHAYRGPSQPQHF.

The rearrangement joins TRBV3-1 to TRBJ1-2; 8 bases line up with TRBD1. Trimming at V came to 5 bases and at J to 6 bases, leaving 2 bases not matched to a gene. CDR3 size: 12 residues. CDR1 is LGHDT, CDR2 YNNKEL, per germline (reference sequence). The CDR3 sequence: CASSSQGDGYTF. The CDR3 DNA follows: TGTGCCAGCAGCTCACAGGGGGATGGCTACACCTTC.

V is TRBV19 and J is TRBJ2-5, with TRBD1 as a possible D gene (5 bases). Germline CDR1 is LNHDA and CDR2 is SQIVND (reference sequence). The CDR3 runs to 14 residues. The V gene lost 6 bases and the J gene lost 5 bases, with 16 bases spanning the gap. In DNA, the CDR3 is TGTGCCAGTAGCCCGGGCAGGGTCATGGAGACCCAGTACTTC. It encodes CASSPGRVMETQYF.

This clonotype was seen ten or more times. The J gene is TRBJ1-1, the V gene TRBV6-2 or TRBV6-3; 7 bases align to TRBD1. The germline V gene has CDR1 MNHEY and CDR2 SVGEGT. The length of the CDR3 is 12 residues. V lost 7 bases and J lost 6; bases outside the gene matches: 5. The CDR3 sequence: CASTGQAPEAFF. CDR3 nucleotides: TGTGCCAGCACCGGACAGGCCCCTGAAGCTTTCTTT.